This T cell receptor (beta chain) was captured by sequencing in a study of T-cell reconstitution after alpha-beta-depleted transplantation in children. Molecular barcoding with unique molecular identifiers was used for the TCRbeta library. A single record per CDR3 protein comes from TCRdb applying MiXCR to the PCR reads. The sample includes 350,000 to 450,000 distinct CDR3 sequences, 20% seen only once; the top ten take less than 4.5%. Trimming cost V 4 bases and J 8 bases, with 14 bases left between them. Per germline, CDR1 KGHDR and CDR2 SFDVKD. The CDR3 runs 14 residues. This clonotype was detected a few times.

The gene calls are TRBV24-1 and TRBJ2-1, with D possibly TRBD2 on 6 matching bases. The source is a human donor who donated a stem cell graft to a child with acute myeloid leukemia. The sample was PBMCs from the stem cell graft donor, taken from the stem cell graft. The CDR3 DNA reads TGTGCCACCAGTGAGGGAGGCCTTCCGGATGAGCAGTTCTTC. Amino acids: CATSEGGLPDEQFF.